This TCR beta chain was sequenced for a study of blood T cell repertoires in COVID-19. Study in general: There were acute and convalescent COVID-19 samples, and they came from the United States, Italy and Spain. Sources were T cells, B-cell-depleted T cells, or PBMCs; the material itself was cDNA or gDNA.

This CDR3 is built from 17 residues. V was cut by 1 base and J by 10 bases, with 25 bases left in between. Germline V gene data show CDR1 as LGHNA and CDR2 as YNFKEQ. Original handling: Nucleated cell counts were estimated from reference gene primer amplification. Here immunoSEQ multiplex PCR was the method, and the copy in TCRdb shows in-frame clones only, minus some. V, J and clone size are taken as reported in that table, and D and trimming were inferred from the DNA itself. Among about 41,000 clones, roughly four fifths were seen once, and the ten largest hold 39%. Sequences were obtained from peripheral blood. The sequence came from a middle-aged man with active or convalescent COVID-19. The chain has TRBV4-2 and TRBJ1-1; D perhaps matches TRBD1 (6 bases). CDR3 in amino acids: CASSQADSVGGVSRAFF. The CDR3 DNA reads as TGTGCCAGCAGCCAAGCCGATAGTGTTGGGGGCGTTTCTCGAGCTTTCTTT.